This T cell receptor (beta chain) is from a study of glioma-infiltrating T cells. About the research overall: Samples included WHO grade II oligodendrogliomas or astrocytomas and initial-diagnosis grade IV glioblastomas.

Using RNA template, CDR3s of TCR alpha and beta were amplified with iRepertoire arm-PCR. Via MiXCR, TCRdb re-called the multiplex PCR reads, giving one row per CDR3 protein. The table lists approximately 400,000 distinct CDR3 sequences, about 40% of them singletons. Germline V gene sequence: CDR1 MNHNS, CDR2 SASEGT. This CDR3 has 15 residues. V was pared by 6 bases and J by 3 bases, with 18 bases between. Ten or more counts support this clonotype. The sample consisted of glioma tissue, nonneoplastic brain tissue, or PBMCs (not recorded which). The TCR comes from a human donor with low-grade glioma or glioblastoma, undergoing nonglioma brain surgery, or in good health (not recorded which). The chain carries TRBV6-1 and TRBJ2-7, with D uncertain. The CDR3 here is CASSKDRGRFYEQYF. Written as DNA, the CDR3 is TGTGCCAGCAGCAAGGATCGAGGAAGGTTCTACGAGCAGTACTTC.